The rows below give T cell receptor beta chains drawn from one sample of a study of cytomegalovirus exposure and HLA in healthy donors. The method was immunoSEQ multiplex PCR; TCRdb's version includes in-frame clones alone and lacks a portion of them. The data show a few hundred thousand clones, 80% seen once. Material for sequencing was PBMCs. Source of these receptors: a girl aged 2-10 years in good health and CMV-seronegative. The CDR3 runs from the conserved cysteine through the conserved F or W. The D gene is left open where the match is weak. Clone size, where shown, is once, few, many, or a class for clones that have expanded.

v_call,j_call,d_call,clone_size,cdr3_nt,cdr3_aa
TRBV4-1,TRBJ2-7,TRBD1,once,TGCGCCAGCAGCCCGGGGACAGTTCTATACGAGCAGTACTTC,CASSPGTVLYEQYF
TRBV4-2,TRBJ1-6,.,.,TGTGCCAGCAGCCAAGAAGGCGAGGGTTATAATTCACCCCTCCACTTT,CASSQEGEGYNSPLHF
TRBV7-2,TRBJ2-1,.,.,TGTGCCAGCAGCCAGACCCTCCTTCGGGATGAGCAGTTCTTC,CASSQTLLRDEQFF
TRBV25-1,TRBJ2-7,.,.,TGTGCCAGCACTACTACATGGGTTGGCGAGCAGTACTTC,CASTTTWVGEQYF
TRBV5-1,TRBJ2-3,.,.,TGCGCCAGCAGCTTGAGCAGGGATTACACAGATACGCAGTATTTT,CASSLSRDYTDTQYF
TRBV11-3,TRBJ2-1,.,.,TGTGCCAGCAGCATACGACAGTACAATGAGCAGTTCTTC,CASSIRQYNEQFF
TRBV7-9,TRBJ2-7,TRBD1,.,TGTTCCAGCAGCTCTTGGACAGGCCCCTACGAGCAGTACTTC,CSSSSWTGPYEQYF
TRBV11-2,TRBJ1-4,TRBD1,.,TGTGCCAGCAGCTCGTGGACAGGGGAAAAACTGTTTTTT,CASSSWTGEKLFF
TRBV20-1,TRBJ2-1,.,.,TGCAGTGCTAGAGCCCGCGCGGCATTCTTC,CSARARAAFF
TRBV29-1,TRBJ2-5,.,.,TGCAGCGTTGGCGTGGCGGGTCAAGAGACCCAGTACTTC,CSVGVAGQETQYF
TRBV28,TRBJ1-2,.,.,TGTGCCAGCAGTTCTCCGGGACTCCTCTATGGCTACACCTTC,CASSSPGLLYGYTF
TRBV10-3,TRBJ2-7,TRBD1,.,TGTGCCATCAGCTCCACAGGGGGCCTCGACGAGCAGTACTTC,CAISSTGGLDEQYF
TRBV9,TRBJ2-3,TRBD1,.,TGTGCCAGCAGCGTTCGAGGGGGCCTAAACAAAGCAGATACGCAGTATTTT,CASSVRGGLNKADTQYF
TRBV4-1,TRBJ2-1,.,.,TGCGCCAGCAGCCCGAGCGGCGTTAGCTCCTACAATGAGCAGTTCTTC,CASSPSGVSSYNEQFF
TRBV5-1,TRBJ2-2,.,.,TGCGCCAGCAGCTTCCTTATTGACAGGAAGAACACCGGGGAGCTGTTTTTT,CASSFLIDRKNTGELFF
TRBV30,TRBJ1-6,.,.,TGTGCCTGGAAAGAGTCTTTGCGAGGTTTTAATTCACCCCTCCACTTT,CAWKESLRGFNSPLHF
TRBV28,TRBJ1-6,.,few,TGTGCCAGCAGTATCGAACGGGGGGCCCTCCACTTT,CASSIERGALHF
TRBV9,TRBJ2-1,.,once,TGTGCCAGCAGCTCGACTGGGTACAATGAGCAGTTCTTC,CASSSTGYNEQFF
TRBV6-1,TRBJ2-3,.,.,TGTGCCAGCAGTGACTGGTCTGGGGCTACAGATACGCAGTATTTT,CASSDWSGATDTQYF
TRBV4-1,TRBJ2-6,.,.,TGCGCCAGCAGCCAAGAACGGCAGGGGACTGGGGCCAACGTCCTGACTTTC,CASSQERQGTGANVLTF
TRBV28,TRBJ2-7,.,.,TGTGCCAGCAGTTTATTTGGGACACCATACGAGCAGTACTTC,CASSLFGTPYEQYF
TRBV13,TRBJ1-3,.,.,TGTGCCAGCAGCTTAGGAGATCCGGGACACCGGGCTGGAAACACCATATATTTT,CASSLGDPGHRAGNTIYF
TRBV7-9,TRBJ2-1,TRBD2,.,TGTGCCAGCAGTGGACTAGCGGGTTCGGTGAATGAGCAGTTCTTC,CASSGLAGSVNEQFF
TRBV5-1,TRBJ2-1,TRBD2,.,TGCGCCAGCAGAAACGTGGGCGGGGGATCCTACAATGAGCAGTTCTTC,CASRNVGGGSYNEQFF
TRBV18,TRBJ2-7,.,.,TGTGCCAGCTCACCTTCCCGGCCCCGGACAGCGTACCCCTACGAGCAGTACTTC,CASSPSRPRTAYPYEQYF
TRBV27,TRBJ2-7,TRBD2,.,TGTGCCAGCAGTCTCGTAGCGGGAGACGAGCAGTACTTC,CASSLVAGDEQYF
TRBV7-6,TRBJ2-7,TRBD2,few,TGTGCCAGCAGCCCGTCTAGCGGGACCTCCTACGAGCAGTACTTC,CASSPSSGTSYEQYF
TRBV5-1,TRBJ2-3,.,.,TGCGCCAGCAGGACAGGCGACACAGATACGCAGTATTTT,CASRTGDTDTQYF
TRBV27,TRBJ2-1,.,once,TGTGCCAGCAGTTTGGGGCAGGGCGCCTACAATGAGCAGTTCTTC,CASSLGQGAYNEQFF
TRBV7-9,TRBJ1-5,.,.,TGTGCCAGCAGCTTAGGGATCGGGCAGCCCCAGCATTTT,CASSLGIGQPQHF
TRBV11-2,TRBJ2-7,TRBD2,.,TGTGCCAGCAGCTTAAGGCGGGAGAGTCGATACGAGCAGTACTTC,CASSLRRESRYEQYF
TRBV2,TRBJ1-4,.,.,TGTGCCAGCAGCCAACACCTTGCAACTAATGAAAAACTGTTTTTT,CASSQHLATNEKLFF
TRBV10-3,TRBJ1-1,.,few,TGTGCCATCAGTGTTGGCAGAACCCCCACTGAAGCTTTCTTT,CAISVGRTPTEAFF
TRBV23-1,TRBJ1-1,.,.,TGCGCCAGCAGTTACAGGGAGGGCACTGAAGCTTTCTTT,CASSYREGTEAFF
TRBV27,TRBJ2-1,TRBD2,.,TGTGCCAGCAGTATAGCGGGAGTCCCCTACAATGAGCAGTTCTTC,CASSIAGVPYNEQFF
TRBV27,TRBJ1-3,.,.,TGTGCCAGCTCCCTCGGGGGCTCTGGAAACACCATATATTTT,CASSLGGSGNTIYF
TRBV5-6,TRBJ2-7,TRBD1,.,TGTGCCAGCAGCTTGGGTTTGGACAGGGATATCTACGAGCAGTACTTC,CASSLGLDRDIYEQYF
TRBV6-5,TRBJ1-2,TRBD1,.,TGTGCCAGCAGTACTTCCGGGACAGAATTTGGCTACACCTTC,CASSTSGTEFGYTF
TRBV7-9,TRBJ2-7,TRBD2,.,TGTGCCAGCAGCTTAACTAGCGGAGAGGGATACGAGCAGTACTTC,CASSLTSGEGYEQYF
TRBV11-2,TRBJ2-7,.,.,TGTGCCAGCAGCCCACTAGTACCCGAGCAGTACTTC,CASSPLVPEQYF
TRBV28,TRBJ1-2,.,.,TGTGCCAGCAGTTTATCGGCAGGGGCCTATGGCTACACCTTC,CASSLSAGAYGYTF
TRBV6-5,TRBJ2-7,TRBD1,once,TGTGCCAGCAGTTACTTACCGGACAGGGCCTACGAGCAGTACTTC,CASSYLPDRAYEQYF
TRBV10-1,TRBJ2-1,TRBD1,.,TGCGCCAGCAGTGCATTTCCAGGGGGCGTTTCCAATGAGCAGTTCTTC,CASSAFPGGVSNEQFF
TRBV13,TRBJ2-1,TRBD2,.,TGTGCCAGCAGCACCCCCGGGACTAGCTCCTACAATGAGCAGTTCTTC,CASSTPGTSSYNEQFF
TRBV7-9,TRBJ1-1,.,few,TGTGCCAGCAGCTCAGACCTTCGCGGGGGGAACACTGAAGCTTTCTTT,CASSSDLRGGNTEAFF
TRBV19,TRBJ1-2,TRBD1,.,TGTGCCAGTAGTATAGCGGGGACAGTCCTCTATGGCTACACCTTC,CASSIAGTVLYGYTF
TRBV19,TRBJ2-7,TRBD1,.,TGTGCCAGCACCGCCGGGACAGGGACCTACGAGCAGTACTTC,CASTAGTGTYEQYF
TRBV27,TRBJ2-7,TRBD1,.,TGTGCCAGCAGTTTATCCGGGACAGTCTCCTACGAGCAGTACTTC,CASSLSGTVSYEQYF